The present T cell receptor beta chain was sequenced within a study of T-cell memory formation after mild COVID-19 (dated by TCRdb to about 2021). Context from the whole study: TCR sequence clusters from the two donors were found to be largely donor specific. Longitudinal TCRalpha and TCRbeta repertoire sequencing tracked T-cell clones expanding and contracting after mild COVID-19 in two donors. Two young, previously healthy adult volunteers made up the cohort, one male and one female. The research as a whole found: Some responding clones were detected in pre-infection memory, suggesting pre-existing cross-reactive memory T cells joined the SARS-CoV-2 response. Only a couple of mild cases were covered in the study, and larger cohorts including severe cases with pre-infection samples were considered necessary. From day 15 to 85, contracting clones showed balanced CD4/CD8 phenotypes, whereas a second wave of clones that expanded from day 15 to 37 leaned towards CD4+. The second-wave clones that peaked on day 37 were not confirmed to be SARS-CoV-2 specific. Contracting CD4+ clones turned up mainly in the CM and EM memory subsets, whereas EMRA was where CD8+ clones were enriched.

V is shortened by 2 bases, J by 7 bases, and the region joining them spans 16 bases. The germline V gene (reference sequence) supplies CDR1 SGHKS and CDR2 YYEKEE. Reading from cysteine to phenylalanine, the CDR3 counts 15 amino acids. The only DNA kept is the CDR3, 45 bases in frame from the first base. PBMCs were isolated by Ficoll-Paque density gradient centrifugation. This clonotype was counted at least ten times. It has no known antigen specificity. No base quality values were provided; no much bigger clone lies one nucleotide off. Sequenced using an Illumina NovaSeq 6000. TCRalpha and TCRbeta cDNA libraries were built by 5'RACE with constant-segment primers, adding sample barcodes and unique molecular identifiers. RNA was extracted from every sample with Trizol reagent. Library amplification was performed in two PCR steps, and a second sample barcode and Illumina TruSeq adapters were introduced in the second step. Libraries were sequenced on an Illumina NovaSeq with 2 x 150 bp paired-end reads. On the authors' methods: Demultiplexing of reads and collapsing into UMI-guided consensus sequences were performed with migec v1.2.7. Using mixcr v2.1.11, UMI consensuses were aligned to TRA and TRB V and J templates and then assembled into clonotypes. Expanded or contracted clonotypes were those called significant by both edgeR and NoisET, with noise models trained on biological replicates. For edgeR calls, the cutoffs were a false discovery rate-adjusted p below 0.01 and a log2 fold-change threshold of 1. As an exploratory analysis of dynamics, max-normalized trajectories of the 1000 most abundant clonotypes were examined by PCA with hierarchical clustering. Separately sequenced CD4+ and CD8+ repertoires were used to assign the CD4 or CD8 phenotype of responding clones. The public reads were run again by TCRdb, first through fastp at Q25 and then through MiXCR, and only productive beta chains were kept. Rows with one shared CDR3 protein collapse into an entry with the most common genes and DNA. The V and J calls follow TCRdb's processing rather than the paper's. This sample lists roughly 300,000 distinct CDR3 sequences; roughly 15% were detected once. The ten biggest clones cover about a fifth of the sample.

The sequencing sample was made of PBMCs or a T cell subset sorted from them (not recorded which). The sequence derives from a man aged 18 to 30 who had mild COVID-19 (a few samples of this study predate the infection). The sample titles of this study are shuffled in the database, so cell type and time point are left out; the donor was told from shared clones. The chain couples TRBV5-5 to TRBJ2-1, with the identity of the D gene unclear. For the CDR3, the sequence is CASSFRAKGWNEQFF. At the DNA level, the sequence is TGTGCCAGCAGCTTCCGGGCCAAGGGATGGAATGAGCAGTTCTTC.